The sample holds many counts of the clone carrying this T cell receptor (beta chain). It was RNA transcripts that yielded the amplified TCR beta CDR3 regions. During a first-round RT-PCR of the TCR CDR3, the HTBI primer set was used. MiXCR, run by TCRdb on the multiplex PCR reads, gives a single entry per CDR3 protein. The repertoire holds some 140,000 distinct CDR3 sequences, with 22% as singletons. This entry belongs to a study of T cells in Graves' hyperthyroidism and ophthalmopathy. This CDR3 is built from 16 residues. With 6 bases removed from V and 1 base from J, the gap between germline ends came to 18 bases. Germline lookup yields CDR1 DFQATT and CDR2 SNEGSKA (reference sequence).

Sample: blood. The gene calls are TRBV20-1 and TRBJ2-2; D is perhaps TRBD1 (6 bases). This TCR was recovered from a woman in her forties or fifties with Graves' hyperthyroidism that later progressed to Graves' ophthalmopathy. The CDR3 DNA follows: TGCAGTGCCCCCCCCTCCGGGACACAGAACACCGGGGAGCTGTTTTTT. Its translation: CSAPPSGTQNTGELFF.